This passage covers 27 T cell receptor beta chains from one sample sequenced in a study of T cells after yellow fever vaccination. TCRdb re-analysed the 5' RACE reads in MiXCR, keeping a single row per CDR3 protein. The sample shows hundreds of thousands of distinct CDR3 sequences, around a fifth of them seen only once. The sample consisted of PBMCs, taken roughly 23 days after the first yellow fever vaccination. All receptors come from a man aged 18 to 35 who received the YFV17D yellow fever vaccine.

The sample holds a few counts of this clonotype. The chain combines TRBV7-9 with TRBJ2-7, with D perhaps matching TRBD2 (5 bases). The germline V gene encodes CDR1 SEHNR and CDR2 FQNEAQ (reference sequence). This CDR3 has 15 residues. V was trimmed by 1 base and J by 7 bases, leaving 17 bases between them. In nucleotides, the CDR3 is TGTGCCAGCAGCTTAGGAGTGGTGGACTTTGGAGAGCAGTACTTC. This translates into CASSLGVVDFGEQYF. The full variable domain, with the rest looked up from reference TRBV7-9 and TRBJ2-7, is DTGVSQNPRHKITKRGQNVTFRCDPISEHNRLYWYRQTLGQGPEFLTYFQNEAQLEKSRLLSDRFSAERPKGSFSTLEIQRTEQGDSAMYLCASSLGVVDFGEQYFGPGTRLTVT.

This clonotype has more than one count but fewer than ten. The chain joins TRBV7-6 to TRBJ2-3, with TRBD2 matching over 8 bases. The CDR3 covers 16 residues. Trimming cost V 1 base and J 5 bases; bases outside gene matches: 8. Per the germline V gene, CDR1 is SGHVS and CDR2 is FNYEAQ. This CDR3 is CASSLVSRGGRDTQYF. The CDR3 region has the DNA TGTGCCAGCAGCTTAGTTAGTCGGGGGGGCCGAGATACGCAGTATTTT.

This clonotype was counted once. The rearrangement joins TRBV7-9 to TRBJ1-5; no firm D call. This CDR3 comprises 14 residues. Germline CDR1 is SEHNR and CDR2 is FQNEAQ (reference sequence). Trimming took off 4 bases at V and 3 bases at J, with 10 bases between the two ends. The chain's CDR3 is CASSSPGFNQPQHF. The DNA of the CDR3 is TGTGCCAGCAGCTCGCCCGGGTTCAATCAGCCCCAGCATTTT. Based on the CDR3 plus reference TRBV7-9 and TRBJ1-5, the full variable domain is DTGVSQNPRHKITKRGQNVTFRCDPISEHNRLYWYRQTLGQGPEFLTYFQNEAQLEKSRLLSDRFSAERPKGSFSTLEIQRTEQGDSAMYLCASSSPGFNQPQHFGDGTRLSIL.

This clonotype has ten or more counts. The rearrangement uses TRBV6-5 and TRBJ2-3; D is undetermined. With 0 bases removed from V and 2 bases from J, the gap between germline ends came to 6 bases. Germline assignment: CDR1 MNHEY and CDR2 SVGAGI. The CDR3 has 14 amino acids. Here the CDR3 reads CASSYSDPTDTQYF. For the CDR3, the DNA is TGTGCCAGCAGTTACTCGGACCCCACAGATACGCAGTATTTT.

This clonotype has a count of ten or more. The chain carries TRBV5-6 and TRBJ2-2; 7 bases are shared with TRBD1. The CDR3 loop spans 16 amino acids. The V and J ends lost 2 bases and 7 bases, in that order; junction bases with no gene match: 11. CDR1 and CDR2 (germline): SGHDT, YYEEEE. The CDR3 here is CASSFRRDSRGGELFF. CDR3 bases: TGTGCCAGCAGCTTTCGTAGGGACAGCCGAGGCGGGGAGCTGTTTTTT.

CDR3 bases: TGTGCCACCAGTGATTTGGGGACAGGGGGCAGGTATGGCTACACCTTC. Translated, it gives CATSDLGTGGRYGYTF. The chain combines TRBV24-1 with TRBJ1-2; 12 positions match TRBD1. Trimming removed 0 bases from V and 5 bases from J; junction bases left unmatched: 3. CDR3 length: 16 residues. In germline, CDR1 is KGHDR, CDR2 SFDVKD.

CDR3: CSVGQALVRDTQYF. In DNA, the CDR3 is TGCAGCGTCGGACAGGCTTTAGTTCGGGATACGCAGTATTTT. The chain joins TRBV29-1 to TRBJ2-3; 7 nucleotides align to TRBD1. V shed 6 bases, J shed 6 bases, and the junction held 12 bases outside the gene matches. The CDR3 is 14 amino acids. CDR1 is SQVTM, CDR2 ANQGSEA, per germline.

In its sample, this clonotype was seen a few times. The chain carries TRBV6-5 and TRBJ1-1; 8 bases are a match to TRBD1. CDR1 is MNHEY, CDR2 SVGAGI, per germline. The CDR3 is 14 residues long. Trimming took 0 bases from V and 4 from J; bases not matched to a gene: 1. CDR3 region: CASSYSQGATEAFF. As DNA, the CDR3 is TGTGCCAGCAGTTACTCCCAGGGGGCCACTGAAGCTTTCTTT.

Only a few counts were recorded for this clonotype. The gene calls are TRBV7-9 and TRBJ1-3, with 8 bases aligning to TRBD1. CDR1 SEHNR and CDR2 FQNEAQ come from the germline V gene (reference sequence). This CDR3 contains 15 residues. The V and J ends lost 5 bases and 4 bases, in that order; junction bases with no gene match: 7. The chain's CDR3 is CASSLRQGLGNTIYF. DNA of the CDR3: TGTGCCAGCAGCCTGAGACAGGGGCTGGGAAACACCATATATTTT.

The rearrangement uses TRBV4-3 and TRBJ2-1, with a tentative D call TRBD2 (5 bases). The V end was cut by 0 bases, the J end by 0 bases, with 9 bases between. The CDR3 covers 16 residues. The germline V gene encodes CDR1 LGHNA and CDR2 YSLEER. In nucleotides, the CDR3 is TGCGCCAGCAGCCAAGATCCGGGGTTCTCCTACAATGAGCAGTTCTTC. Translating it yields CASSQDPGFSYNEQFF.

This clonotype was found a few times. J is TRBJ2-2 and V is TRBV5-1; 7 nucleotides align to TRBD2. Germline loops: CDR1 SGHRS, CDR2 YFSETQ. This CDR3 region has 15 residues. V trimming: 4 bases; J trimming: 6 bases; junction bases outside the gene matches: 9. The CDR3 bases are TGCGCCAGCAGCAAGGACGGACTAGGGGCCGGGGAGCTGTTTTTT. Its translation is CASSKDGLGAGELFF.

The V gene is TRBV12-3 or TRBV12-4, the J gene TRBJ1-1, with 7 nucleotides matching TRBD1. V dropped 6 bases and J dropped 0; count of bases not matched to a gene: 7. The length of the CDR3 is 15 residues. CDR3 residues: CASSVQGLLNTEAFF. CDR3 in DNA: TGTGCCAGCAGCGTACAGGGGCTCTTGAACACTGAAGCTTTCTTT.

In DNA, the CDR3 is TGTGCCAGCAGCGGACTAGCGGGGTACAATGAGCAGTTCTTC. Protein sequence: CASSGLAGYNEQFF. The rearrangement links TRBV5-4 to TRBJ2-1; 12 bases are a match to TRBD2. V lost 4 bases, J lost 4 bases, and 0 bases stayed unmatched. Germline assignment: CDR1 SGHNT and CDR2 YYREEE (reference sequence). This CDR3 has 14 amino acids.

Comments on this clonotype: The junction and the germline gene differ at one end; a read error may be behind it. The chain is built from TRBV7-7 and TRBJ1-5, with D tentatively TRBD1 (6 bases). The CDR3 sequence is 14 residues long. Per germline, CDR1 SSHAT and CDR2 FNYEAQ (reference sequence). The CDR3 DNA reads as TGTGCTAGCAGACAAGGACAGTTGGATCAGCCCCAGCATTTT. This sequence encodes CASRQGQLDQPQHF.

For the CDR3, the DNA is TGTGCCAGCAGCGCCGGGACTACCCCTGGGGGAGACACAGATACGCAGTATTTT. It codes for CASSAGTTPGGDTDTQYF. The chain employs TRBV11-2 and TRBJ2-3, with 7 bases lining up with TRBD2. The CDR3 totals 18 residues. Germline trimming cut 5 bases from V and 2 bases from J; bases unmatched to any gene: 16. Germline CDR1 reads SGHAT; CDR2 reads FQNNGV.

This clonotype was counted a few times. The V call is TRBV18, the J call TRBJ2-1, with 8 bases that match TRBD1. With V trimmed by 3 bases and J by 7 bases, 5 bases remained unmatched. CDR1 KGHSH and CDR2 LQKENI come from the germline V gene. The CDR3 extends over 14 amino acids. Written as DNA, the CDR3 is TGTGCCAGCTCACCTAAGACAGGGGAAAATGAGCAGTTCTTC. Translating gives CASSPKTGENEQFF. The variable domain in full, with the rest retrieved from reference TRBV18 and TRBJ2-1, is NAGVMQNPRHLVRRRGQEARLRCSPMKGHSHVYWYRQLPEEGLKFMVYLQKENIIDESGMPKERFSAEFPKEGPSILRIQQVVRGDSAAYFCASSPKTGENEQFFGPGTRLTVL.

CDR3: CASSIGGGAPGQFF. CDR3 coding DNA: TGTGCCAGTAGTATAGGCGGGGGGGCCCCCGGGCAGTTCTTC. The chain joins TRBV19 to TRBJ2-1; 9 bases are a match to TRBD2. Germline assignment: CDR1 LNHDA and CDR2 SQIVND (reference sequence). CDR3 size: 14 residues. V shed 1 base and J 12 bases; nucleotides not matched to a gene: 7.

The J gene is TRBJ2-7, the V gene TRBV7-6; possibly TRBD2 for D (5 bases). CDR3 length equals 13 residues. Trimming pared 4 bases from V and 5 bases from J, leaving 12 bases between. CDR1 and CDR2 from the germline V gene are SGHVS and FNYEAQ. CDR3 region: CASSSYGNHEQYF. In DNA form, the CDR3 reads TGTGCCAGCAGCTCATACGGGAACCACGAGCAGTACTTC.

In this sample, this clonotype turned up many times. J is TRBJ2-7 and V is TRBV5-1; TRBD2 aligns across 11 bases. This CDR3 comprises 15 residues. Trimming cost V 0 bases and J 3 bases; bases outside gene matches: 2. CDR1 is SGHRS and CDR2 is YFSETQ in the germline V gene. The CDR3 nucleotides read TGCGCCAGCAGCTTGGCCCTAGCGGGGGGCTACGAGCAGTACTTC. Amino acid sequence: CASSLALAGGYEQYF.

This clonotype was recorded a few times. This chain connects TRBV12-3 or TRBV12-4 to TRBJ1-3, with a possible D match to TRBD1 (6 bases). V gave up 9 bases and J gave up 0 bases, with 12 bases separating them. The CDR3 consists of 14 residues. CDR3 coding DNA: TGTGCCAGTCTGACAGGATTCTCTGGAAACACCATATATTTT. Translation: CASLTGFSGNTIYF.

The chain is built from TRBV12-3 or TRBV12-4 and TRBJ1-2, with D unresolved. The CDR3 loop spans 11 amino acids. Trimming pared 3 bases from V and 7 bases from J, leaving 6 bases between. The CDR3 nucleotides read TGTGCCAGCAGTTTTCGGGTTGGCTACACCTTC. This translates into CASSFRVGYTF.

The V call is TRBV7-8, the J call TRBJ1-1, with 7 bases that match TRBD1. Germline CDR1 SGHVS, CDR2 FQNEAQ. V was clipped by 5 bases and J by 5 bases; unmatched bases: 8. This CDR3 spans 14 amino acids. The CDR3 DNA reads TGTGCCAGCAGCGCGGGACAGTCGGGTACTGAAGCTTTCTTT. Translating gives CASSAGQSGTEAFF. Supplemented by reference TRBV7-8 and TRBJ1-1, the full variable domain reads GAGVSQSPRYKVAKRGQDVALRCDPISGHVSLFWYQQALGQGPEFLTYFQNEAQLDKSGLPSDRFFAERPEGSVSTLKIQRTQQEDSAVYLCASSAGQSGTEAFFGQGTRLTVV.

The rearrangement joins TRBV20-1 to TRBJ1-4, with D perhaps TRBD1 (6 bases). The germline gives CDR1 DFQATT, CDR2 SNEGSKA (reference sequence). The length of the CDR3 is 15 residues. The ends were cut back, 6 bases at V and 5 bases at J, with 19 bases in the middle. CDR3 sequence (DNA): TGCAGTGCCTTTACGCCGGGGGCAGGAAATGAAAAACTGTTTTTT. As protein: CSAFTPGAGNEKLFF.

The chain couples TRBV7-8 to TRBJ2-3, with 10 bases aligning to TRBD2. Per germline, CDR1 SGHVS and CDR2 FQNEAQ. CDR3 size: 16 residues. V dropped 1 base and J dropped 4; count of bases not matched to a gene: 5. This CDR3 is CASSLVGLASPDTQYF. DNA for the CDR3: TGTGCCAGCAGCTTAGTGGGACTAGCGTCCCCAGATACGCAGTATTTT.

This clonotype was counted at least ten times. The rearrangement joins TRBV6-5 to TRBJ1-6; D uncertain. The V end lost 3 bases, the J end lost 0 bases, and 9 bases lay between the germline ends. There are 16 residues in the CDR3. From germline, CDR1 is MNHEY and CDR2 SVGAGI. The CDR3 loop is CASSYRPDSYNSPLHF. The CDR3 region has the DNA TGTGCCAGCAGTTATAGACCCGACTCCTATAATTCACCCCTCCACTTT.

The V gene is TRBV3-1, the J gene TRBJ2-7, with unresolved D. Germline V gene data show CDR1 as LGHDT and CDR2 as YNNKEL (reference sequence). Trimming left V 4 bases short and J 5 bases short, with 15 bases between. The CDR3 contains 14 residues. The CDR3 region is CASSPSPLLDEQYV. The CDR3, as DNA: TGTGCCAGCAGCCCCAGCCCCTTACTTGACGAGCAGTACGTC.

V and J are TRBV12-3 or TRBV12-4 and TRBJ1-5; the match to TRBD1 covers 11 bases. V lost 5 bases and J lost 8; bases outside the gene matches: 5. CDR3 length: 14 amino acids. Written as DNA, the CDR3 is TGTGCCAGCAGTCCCGGGACAGGGGGTGAGCCCCAGCATTTT. Translated, it gives CASSPGTGGEPQHF.